This T cell receptor beta chain was found in a study of blood T cells in healthy people across ages. For the second PCR, which ran for roughly 7 to 11 cycles, a sample-barcoded 5' primer and a J-beta primer mix were used. TCRdb re-called the 5' RACE reads with MiXCR, one entry per CDR3 protein. The sample shows over 1,500,000 distinct CDR3 sequences, about two fifths of them seen only once. Trimming stripped 5 bases from V and 8 bases from J, with 12 bases between. Germline V gene data show CDR1 as LNHNV and CDR2 as YYDKDF (reference sequence). The CDR3 is 12 amino acids. The rearrangement uses TRBV15 and TRBJ1-1; perhaps TRBD1 as D (5 bases). The clonotype was recovered from a human donor in good health. The material sequenced was blood. CDR3 protein: CATSRFRDEAFF. The CDR3 DNA is TGTGCCACCAGCCGGTTCCGGGACGAAGCTTTCTTT.